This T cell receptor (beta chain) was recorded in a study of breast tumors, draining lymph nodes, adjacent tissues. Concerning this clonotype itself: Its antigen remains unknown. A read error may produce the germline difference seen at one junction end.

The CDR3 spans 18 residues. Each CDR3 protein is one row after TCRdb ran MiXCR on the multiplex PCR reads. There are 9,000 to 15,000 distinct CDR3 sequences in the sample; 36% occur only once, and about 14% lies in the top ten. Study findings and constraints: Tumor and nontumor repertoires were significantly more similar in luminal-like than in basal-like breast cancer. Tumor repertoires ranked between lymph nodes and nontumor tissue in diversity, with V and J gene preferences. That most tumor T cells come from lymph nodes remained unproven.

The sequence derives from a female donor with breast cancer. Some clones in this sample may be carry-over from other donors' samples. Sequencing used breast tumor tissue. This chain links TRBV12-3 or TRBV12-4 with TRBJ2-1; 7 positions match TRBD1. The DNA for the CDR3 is TGTGCCAGCAGTCTTCGGAGTAGGTCAGGGGGTCTCTACAATGAGGAGTTCTTC. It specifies CASSLRSRSGGLYNEEFF.